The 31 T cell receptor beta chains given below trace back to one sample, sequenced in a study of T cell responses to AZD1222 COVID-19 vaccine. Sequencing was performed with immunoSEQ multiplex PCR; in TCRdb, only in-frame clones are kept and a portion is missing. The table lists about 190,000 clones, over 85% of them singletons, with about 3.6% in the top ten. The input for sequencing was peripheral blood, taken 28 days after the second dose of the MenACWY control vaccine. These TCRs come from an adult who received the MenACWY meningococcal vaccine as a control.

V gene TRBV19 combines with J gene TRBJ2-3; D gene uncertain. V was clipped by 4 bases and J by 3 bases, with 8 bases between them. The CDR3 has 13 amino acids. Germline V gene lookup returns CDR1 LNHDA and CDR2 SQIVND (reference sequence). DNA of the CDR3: TGTGCCAGTAGTACGACCGGGACAGATACGCAGTATTTT. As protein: CASSTTGTDTQYF.

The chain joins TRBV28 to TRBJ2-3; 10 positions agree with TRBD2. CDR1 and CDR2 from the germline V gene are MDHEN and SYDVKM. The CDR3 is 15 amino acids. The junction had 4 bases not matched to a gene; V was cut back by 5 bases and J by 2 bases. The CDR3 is CASSTSGRVTDTQYF. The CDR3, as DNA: TGTGCCAGCAGTACAAGCGGGAGGGTCACAGATACGCAGTATTTT.

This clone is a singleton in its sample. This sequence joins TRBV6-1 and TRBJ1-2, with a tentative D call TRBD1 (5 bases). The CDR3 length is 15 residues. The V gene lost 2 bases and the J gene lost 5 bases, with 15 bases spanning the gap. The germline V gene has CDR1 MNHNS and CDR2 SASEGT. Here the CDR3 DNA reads TGTGCCAGCAGTGAAAGCCTGTACAGGTCTTATGGCTACACCTTC. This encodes CASSESLYRSYGYTF.

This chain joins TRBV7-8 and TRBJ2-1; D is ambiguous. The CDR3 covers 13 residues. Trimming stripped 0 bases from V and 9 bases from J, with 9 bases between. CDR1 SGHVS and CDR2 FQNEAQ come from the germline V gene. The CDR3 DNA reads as TGTGCCAGCAGCTTAGCACTTGACGGTGAGCAGTTCTTC. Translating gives CASSLALDGEQFF.

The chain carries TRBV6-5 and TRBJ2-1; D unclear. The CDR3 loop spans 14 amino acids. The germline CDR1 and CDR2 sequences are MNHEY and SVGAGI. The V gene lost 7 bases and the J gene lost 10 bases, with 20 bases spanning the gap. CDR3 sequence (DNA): TGTGCCAGCAACTCCCCGGGCGTCGTTGGGGAGCAGTTCTTC. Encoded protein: CASNSPGVVGEQFF.

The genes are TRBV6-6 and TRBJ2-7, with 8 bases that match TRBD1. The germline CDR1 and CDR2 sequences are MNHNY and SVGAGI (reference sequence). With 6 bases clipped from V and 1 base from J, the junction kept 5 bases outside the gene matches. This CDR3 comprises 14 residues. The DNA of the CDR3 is TGTGCCAGCAGACTACAGGGGGATTCCTACGAGCAGTACTTC. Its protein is CASRLQGDSYEQYF.

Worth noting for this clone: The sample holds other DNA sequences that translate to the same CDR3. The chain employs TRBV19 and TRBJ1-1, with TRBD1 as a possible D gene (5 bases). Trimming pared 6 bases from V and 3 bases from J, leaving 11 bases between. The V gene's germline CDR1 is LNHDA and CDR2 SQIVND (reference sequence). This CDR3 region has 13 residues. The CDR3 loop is CASSSTGDTEAFF. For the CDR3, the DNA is TGTGCCAGTAGCTCTACAGGCGACACTGAAGCTTTCTTT.

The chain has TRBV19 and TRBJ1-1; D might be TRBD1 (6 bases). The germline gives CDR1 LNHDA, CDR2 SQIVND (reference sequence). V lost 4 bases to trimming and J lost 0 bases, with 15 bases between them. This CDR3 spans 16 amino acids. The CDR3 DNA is TGTGCCAGTAGTACCCGGGGCAACAGGGTGAACACTGAAGCTTTCTTT. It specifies CASSTRGNRVNTEAFF.

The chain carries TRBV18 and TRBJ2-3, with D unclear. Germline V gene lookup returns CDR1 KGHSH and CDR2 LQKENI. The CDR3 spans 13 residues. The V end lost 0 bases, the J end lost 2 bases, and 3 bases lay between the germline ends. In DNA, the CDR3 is TGTGCCAGCTCACCACCGGCCACAGATACGCAGTATTTT. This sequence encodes CASSPPATDTQYF.

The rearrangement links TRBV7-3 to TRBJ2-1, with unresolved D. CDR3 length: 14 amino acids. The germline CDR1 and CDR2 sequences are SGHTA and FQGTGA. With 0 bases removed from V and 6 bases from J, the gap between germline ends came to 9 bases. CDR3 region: CASSLTGPGNEQFF. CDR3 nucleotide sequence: TGTGCCAGCAGCTTAACCGGCCCCGGCAATGAGCAGTTCTTC.

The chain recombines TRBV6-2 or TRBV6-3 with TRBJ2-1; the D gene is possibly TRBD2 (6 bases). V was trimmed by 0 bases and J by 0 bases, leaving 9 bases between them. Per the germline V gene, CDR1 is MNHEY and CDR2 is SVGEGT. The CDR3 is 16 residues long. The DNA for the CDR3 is TGTGCCAGCAGTTACTCAGCGGGCAGCTCCTACAATGAGCAGTTCTTC. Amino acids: CASSYSAGSSYNEQFF.

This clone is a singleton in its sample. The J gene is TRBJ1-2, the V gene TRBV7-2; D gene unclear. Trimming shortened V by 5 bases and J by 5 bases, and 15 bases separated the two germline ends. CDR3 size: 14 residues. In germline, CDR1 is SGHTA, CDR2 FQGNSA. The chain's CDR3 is CASSPPAGMYGYTF. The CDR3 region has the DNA TGTGCCAGCAGCCCCCCGGCGGGGATGTATGGCTACACCTTC.

In nucleotides, the CDR3 is TGTGCCAGCAGACCTGGACAGGGGATGACCCAGTACTTC. Translating it yields CASRPGQGMTQYF. This chain joins TRBV6-2 or TRBV6-3 and TRBJ2-5, with TRBD1 matching over 9 bases. Germline V gene lookup returns CDR1 MNHEY and CDR2 SVGEGT. V lost 6 bases, J lost 7 bases, and 6 bases stayed unmatched. There are 13 residues in the CDR3.

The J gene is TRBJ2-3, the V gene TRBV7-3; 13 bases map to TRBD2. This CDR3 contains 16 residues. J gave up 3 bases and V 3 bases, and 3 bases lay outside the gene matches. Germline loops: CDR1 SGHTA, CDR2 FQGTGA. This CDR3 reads CASSFGLAGVTDTQYF. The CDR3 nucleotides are TGTGCCAGCAGCTTTGGACTAGCGGGAGTGACAGATACGCAGTATTTT. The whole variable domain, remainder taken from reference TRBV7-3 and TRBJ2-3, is GAGVSQTPSNKVTEKGKYVELRCDPISGHTALYWYRQSLGQGPEFLIYFQGTGAADDSGLPNDRFFAVRPEGSVSTLKIQRTERGDSAVYLCASSFGLAGVTDTQYFGPGTRLTVL.

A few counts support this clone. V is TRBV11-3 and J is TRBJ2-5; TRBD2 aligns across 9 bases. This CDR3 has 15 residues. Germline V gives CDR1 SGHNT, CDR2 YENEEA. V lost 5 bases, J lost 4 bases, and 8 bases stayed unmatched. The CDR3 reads CASSLIAGVVETQYF. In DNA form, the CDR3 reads TGTGCCAGCAGCCTGATAGCGGGAGTAGTAGAGACCCAGTACTTC.

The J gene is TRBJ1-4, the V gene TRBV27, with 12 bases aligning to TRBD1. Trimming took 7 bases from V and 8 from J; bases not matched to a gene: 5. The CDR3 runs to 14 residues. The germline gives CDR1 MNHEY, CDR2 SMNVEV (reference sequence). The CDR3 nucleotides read TGTGCCAGCAAGGGACAGGGGGCTGTAGAAAAACTGTTTTTT. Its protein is CASKGQGAVEKLFF.

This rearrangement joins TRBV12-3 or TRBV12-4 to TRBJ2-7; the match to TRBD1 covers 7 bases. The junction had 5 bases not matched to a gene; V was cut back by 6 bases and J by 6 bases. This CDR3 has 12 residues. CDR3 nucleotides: TGTGCCAGCAGCCTGAACAGGGGCGAGCAGTACTTC. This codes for CASSLNRGEQYF.

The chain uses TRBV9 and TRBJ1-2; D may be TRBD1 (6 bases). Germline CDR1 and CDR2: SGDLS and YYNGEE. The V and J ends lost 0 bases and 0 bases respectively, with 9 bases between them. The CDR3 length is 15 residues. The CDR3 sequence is CASSVATGPNYGYTF. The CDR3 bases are TGTGCCAGCAGCGTAGCTACAGGGCCTAACTATGGCTACACCTTC.

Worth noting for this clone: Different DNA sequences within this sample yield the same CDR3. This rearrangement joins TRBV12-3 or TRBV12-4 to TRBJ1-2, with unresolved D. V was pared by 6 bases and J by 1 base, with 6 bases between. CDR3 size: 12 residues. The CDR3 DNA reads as TGTGCCAGCAGCCTAGATAACTATGGCTACACCTTC. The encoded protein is CASSLDNYGYTF.

DNA of the CDR3: TGTGCCAGCAGCCCTCAAGGATGGCAGCCCCAGCATTTT. This encodes CASSPQGWQPQHF. The genes are TRBV4-2 and TRBJ1-5; D uncertain. Looked up from germline, CDR1 is LGHNA and CDR2 is YNFKEQ. The V end was cut by 4 bases, the J end by 7 bases, with 11 bases between. The CDR3 contains 13 residues.

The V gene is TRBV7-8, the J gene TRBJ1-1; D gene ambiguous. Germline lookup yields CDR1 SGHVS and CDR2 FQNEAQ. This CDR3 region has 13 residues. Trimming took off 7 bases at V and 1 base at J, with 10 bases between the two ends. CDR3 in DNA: TGTGCCAGCACCCCCCGGGGGAACACTGAAGCTTTCTTT. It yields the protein CASTPRGNTEAFF.

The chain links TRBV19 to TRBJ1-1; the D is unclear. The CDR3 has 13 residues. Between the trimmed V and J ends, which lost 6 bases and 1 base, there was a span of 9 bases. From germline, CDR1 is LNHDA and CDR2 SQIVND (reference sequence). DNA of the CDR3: TGTGCCAGTAGGGTCCGTGAGAACACTGAAGCTTTCTTT. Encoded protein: CASRVRENTEAFF.

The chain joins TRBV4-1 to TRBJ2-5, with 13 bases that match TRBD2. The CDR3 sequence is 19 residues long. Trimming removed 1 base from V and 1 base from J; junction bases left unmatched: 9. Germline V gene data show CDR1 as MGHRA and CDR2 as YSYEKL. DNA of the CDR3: TGCGCCAGCAGCCAAGGTCGGAGACTAGCGGGAGGTTCCCAAGAGACCCAGTACTTC. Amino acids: CASSQGRRLAGGSQETQYF.

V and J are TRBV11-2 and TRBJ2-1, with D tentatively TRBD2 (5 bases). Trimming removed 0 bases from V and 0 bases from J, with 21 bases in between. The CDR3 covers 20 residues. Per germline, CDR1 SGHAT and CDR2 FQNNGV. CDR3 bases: TGTGCCAGCAGCTTAGATAGGGCGGGCTGGTCCGGAAGCTCCTACAATGAGCAGTTCTTC. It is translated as CASSLDRAGWSGSSYNEQFF.

CDR3 DNA: TGTGCCACCAGGAGGGAGGGCCCTCGGAATTCACCCCTCCACTTT. As protein: CATRREGPRNSPLHF. This chain uses TRBV19 with TRBJ1-6; D is ambiguous. CDR1 is LNHDA, CDR2 SQIVND, per germline (reference sequence). The V gene lost 10 bases and the J gene lost 7 bases, with 20 bases spanning the gap. This CDR3 has 15 amino acids.

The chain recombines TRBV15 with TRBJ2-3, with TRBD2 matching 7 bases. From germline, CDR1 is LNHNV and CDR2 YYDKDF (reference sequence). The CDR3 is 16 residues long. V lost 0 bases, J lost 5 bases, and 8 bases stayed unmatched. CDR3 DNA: TGTGCCACCAGCAGAGATCCGAATCCGGGGGGAGATACGCAGTATTTT. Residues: CATSRDPNPGGDTQYF. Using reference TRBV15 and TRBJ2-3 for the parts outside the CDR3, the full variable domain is DAMVIQNPRYQVTQFGKPVTLSCSQTLNHNVMYWYQQKSSQAPKLLFHYYDKDFNNEADTPDNFQSRRPNTSFCFLDIRSPGLGDTAMYLCATSRDPNPGGDTQYFGPGTRLTVL.

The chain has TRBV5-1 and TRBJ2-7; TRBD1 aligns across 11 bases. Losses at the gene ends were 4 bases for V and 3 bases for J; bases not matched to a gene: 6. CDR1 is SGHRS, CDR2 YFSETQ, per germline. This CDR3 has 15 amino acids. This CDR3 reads CASSQAGTGGYEQYF. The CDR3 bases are TGCGCCAGCAGCCAAGCCGGGACAGGGGGCTACGAGCAGTACTTC.

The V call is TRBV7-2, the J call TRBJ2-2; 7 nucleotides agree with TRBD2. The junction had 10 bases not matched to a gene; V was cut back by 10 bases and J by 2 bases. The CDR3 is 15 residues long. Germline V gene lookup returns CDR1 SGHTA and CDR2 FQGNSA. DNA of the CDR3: TGTGCCAACCAGGGAGGGAGAACCAACACCGGGGAGCTGTTTTTT. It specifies CANQGGRTNTGELFF.

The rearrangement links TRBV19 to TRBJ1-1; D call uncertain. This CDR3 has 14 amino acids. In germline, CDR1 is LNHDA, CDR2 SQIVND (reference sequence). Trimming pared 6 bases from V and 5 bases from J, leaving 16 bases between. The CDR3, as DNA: TGTGCCAGTAGGTCTAGGAGGGTGCCGACTGAAGCTTTCTTT. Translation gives CASRSRRVPTEAFF.

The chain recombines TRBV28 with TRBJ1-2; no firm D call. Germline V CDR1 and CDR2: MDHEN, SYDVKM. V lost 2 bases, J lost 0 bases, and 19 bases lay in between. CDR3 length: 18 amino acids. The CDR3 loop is CASSLPLAVAGTNYGYTF. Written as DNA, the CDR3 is TGTGCCAGCAGTTTACCCCTTGCTGTGGCGGGAACTAACTATGGCTACACCTTC.

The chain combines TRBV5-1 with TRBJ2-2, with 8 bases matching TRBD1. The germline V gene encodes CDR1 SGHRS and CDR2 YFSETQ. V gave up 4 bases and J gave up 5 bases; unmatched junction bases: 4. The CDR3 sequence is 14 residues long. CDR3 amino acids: CASSADRVTGELFF. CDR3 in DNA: TGCGCCAGCAGCGCGGACAGGGTGACCGGGGAGCTGTTTTTT.